This is a list of T cell receptor beta chains from one sample in a study of cytomegalovirus exposure and HLA in healthy donors. The repertoire was sequenced with immunoSEQ multiplex PCR; TCRdb's copy has only in-frame clones and lacks some. The profile covers more than 65,000 clones, with nearly 80% appearing a single time and nearly 6% taken by the ten largest. Sequencing input: PBMCs. These TCRs come from a female donor in good health and CMV-seronegative. CDR3s include the opening cysteine and the closing phenylalanine or tryptophan. A D gene is named only where the DNA matches it firmly. Some rows have no size entry. The others give once, few or many, or a class for an expanded clone.

len	d_gene	abundance	v_gene	j_gene	CDR3nt	CDR3aa
14	TRBD1	-	TRBV6-5	TRBJ1-1	TGTGCCAGCATCCGACAGGGGCAGAACACTGAAGCTTTCTTT	CASIRQGQNTEAFF
14	TRBD2	-	TRBV5-1	TRBJ2-5	TGCGCCAGCAGCTTGCTAGCGGGGGCAGAGACCCAGTACTTC	CASSLLAGAETQYF
12	TRBD2	-	TRBV6-6	TRBJ2-7	TGTGCCAGCAGCCCGGGACTAGACGAGCAGTACTTC	CASSPGLDEQYF
15	-	-	TRBV9	TRBJ1-3	TGTGCCAGCAGCCCCACCCGGTCGGGAGGAAACACCATATATTTT	CASSPTRSGGNTIYF
16	-	-	TRBV5-1	TRBJ2-2	TGCGCCAGCAGCTTAGTGGCCGTAGGACTCACCGGGGAGCTGTTTTTT	CASSLVAVGLTGELFF
12	-	-	TRBV7-2	TRBJ1-1	TGTGCCAGCAGCTTAGACAGGGCTGAAGCTTTCTTT	CASSLDRAEAFF
15	TRBD2	-	TRBV30	TRBJ2-2	TGTGCCTGGTCTAGCGGGGGGGCCGATACCGGGGAGCTGTTTTTT	CAWSSGGADTGELFF
14	-	few	TRBV30	TRBJ1-5	TGTGCCTGGAGTTTGGGGCAGGGCGGACAGCCCCAGCATTTT	CAWSLGQGGQPQHF
12	TRBD1	-	TRBV6-6	TRBJ1-4	TGTGCCAGCCGGACAGGGGAGGGAAAACTGTTTTTT	CASRTGEGKLFF
12	TRBD2	-	TRBV29-1	TRBJ2-7	TGCAGCGTTGGGCGGGAGGGCAGCGAGCAGTACTTC	CSVGREGSEQYF
20	TRBD1	few	TRBV7-7	TRBJ1-5	TGTGCTAGCAGCTTAGTACCGAAAGGACAGGGGGCGGTTCATGATCAGCCCCAGCATTTT	CASSLVPKGQGAVHDQPQHF
15	TRBD1	once	TRBV6-5	TRBJ1-6	TGTGCCAGCAGTTCGGGACAGGGGGACAATTCACCCCTCCACTTT	CASSSGQGDNSPLHF
14	-	-	TRBV2	TRBJ2-1	TGTGCCAGCAGCCCCGAAGCAGGGGCCCATGAGCAGTTCTTC	CASSPEAGAHEQFF
14	-	-	TRBV27	TRBJ2-2	TGTGCCATCAAGGGAGACAGGATGACCGGGGAGCTGTTTTTT	CAIKGDRMTGELFF
14	TRBD1	once	TRBV7-9	TRBJ1-2	TGTGCCAGCAGCGTGGGACAGGGGAGTCTTGACTACACCTTC	CASSVGQGSLDYTF
16	TRBD2	-	TRBV5-4	TRBJ2-7	TGTGCCAGCAGCGCCGGTAGCGGGAGGAGAAACTACGAGCAGTACTTC	CASSAGSGRRNYEQYF
14	-	-	TRBV11-3	TRBJ2-2	TGTGCCAGCAGCTTATTGGGGAGCACCGGGGAGCTGTTTTTT	CASSLLGSTGELFF
15	-	-	TRBV5-6	TRBJ2-2	TGTGCCAGCAGCTTGGATGCAGGGAGGACCGGGGAGCTGTTTTTT	CASSLDAGRTGELFF
14	TRBD2	-	TRBV2	TRBJ2-5	TGTGCCAGCAGTGAAAACGGGAGGGGGGAGACCCAGTACTTC	CASSENGRGETQYF
15	-	-	TRBV2	TRBJ1-3	TGTGCCAGCAGCCCGTACAGGGCTCCTGGAAACACCATATATTTT	CASSPYRAPGNTIYF
16	TRBD1	-	TRBV5-1	TRBJ1-4	TGCGCCAGCAGCCCCACGTGGGACAGGGGGAATGAAAAACTGTTTTTT	CASSPTWDRGNEKLFF
18	-	-	TRBV15	TRBJ2-3	TGTGCCACCAGCAGAGATGCACTCAGGGCAAATGCTGGAGATACGCAGTATTTT	CATSRDALRANAGDTQYF
15	-	-	TRBV4-2	TRBJ1-1	TGTGCCAGCAGCCAAGCCCCCGAGCCCCAATCCGAAGCTTTCTTT	CASSQAPEPQSEAFF
15	TRBD1	once	TRBV6-5	TRBJ1-6	TGTGCCAGCAGTACACAGGGGATATCTAATTCACCCCTCCACTTT	CASSTQGISNSPLHF
13	TRBD1	-	TRBV5-1	TRBJ2-7	TGCGCCAGCAGGTCGGGACAGGACTACGAGCAGTACTTC	CASRSGQDYEQYF
17	-	-	TRBV19	TRBJ2-3	TGTGCCAGTAGTATGCCCCATCGGGGGAGGAGAACAGATACGCAGTATTTT	CASSMPHRGRRTDTQYF
15	-	few	TRBV5-4	TRBJ1-5	TGTGCCAGCAGCCTTCCTTACAGGACGATCAAGACCCAGCATTTT	CASSLPYRTIKTQHF
14	-	-	TRBV5-4	TRBJ1-3	TGTGCCAGCAGCCGGGAGGGAGGTGGAAACACCATATATTTT	CASSREGGGNTIYF
15	TRBD1	few	TRBV30	TRBJ2-5	TGTGCCTGGAGCTCCGCAGGGGGTTCCCAAGAGACCCAGTACTTC	CAWSSAGGSQETQYF
14	TRBD1	once	TRBV2	TRBJ1-1	TGTGCCAGCGGAGACAGGGGTGTAGGCCCCGGAGCTTTCTTT	CASGDRGVGPGAFF
14	-	-	TRBV4-3	TRBJ1-1	TGCGCCAGCAGCCTTCAGGACAGGAACACTGAAGCTTTCTTT	CASSLQDRNTEAFF
15	TRBD1	-	TRBV30	TRBJ1-1	TGTGCCTGGAAGCAATCGGCCAGGGGGCTCACTGAAGCTTTCTTT	CAWKQSARGLTEAFF
14	-	-	TRBV9	TRBJ2-6	TGTGCCAGCGAGGGTAGTACTGGGGCCAACGTCCTGACTTTC	CASEGSTGANVLTF
14	-	few	TRBV6-6	TRBJ2-7	TGTGCCAGCAGTCCCCAGGGGAGCGCCTACGAGCAGTACTTC	CASSPQGSAYEQYF
17	TRBD1	-	TRBV7-2	TRBJ2-1	TGTGCCAGCAGCTTGCAACAGGGGGCTCCGGGAGACAATGAGCAGTTCTTC	CASSLQQGAPGDNEQFF
13	-	few	TRBV7-9	TRBJ1-4	TGTGCCAGCACTGAGGGGGATGGTGAAAAACTGTTTTTT	CASTEGDGEKLFF
13	-	-	TRBV25-1	TRBJ1-1	TGTGCCAGCAGTCCCCCTAGTGGGACTGAAGCTTTCTTT	CASSPPSGTEAFF
15	-	-	TRBV7-2	TRBJ2-7	TGTGCCAGCAGCTTAGCGACGGGTTACTCCTACGAGCAGTACTTC	CASSLATGYSYEQYF
14	-	-	TRBV5-1	TRBJ1-1	TGCGCCAGCAGCTTGGGGCAGTCTAACACTGAAGCTTTCTTT	CASSLGQSNTEAFF